Listed below are T cell receptor beta chains from one sample, sequenced in a study of cytomegalovirus exposure and HLA in healthy donors. Sequencing was performed with immunoSEQ multiplex PCR; in TCRdb, only in-frame clones are kept and a portion is missing. The table lists approximately 150,000 clones, approximately 68% of them singletons, with roughly 4.7% in the top ten. Sequencing input: PBMCs. These receptors all stem from a man in his 60s in good health and CMV-seronegative. Each CDR3 is given without its conserved first and last residue. Not every row has a clone size; where given, it reads once, few, many or a size class.

abundance	v_gene	j_gene	CDR3aa
.	TRBV7-2	TRBJ1-1	ASSPWTVMNTEAF
.	TRBV28	TRBJ2-5	ASSSPGQVDQETQY
.	TRBV5-6	TRBJ2-3	ASSGNGQGRTDTQY
few	TRBV7-2	TRBJ2-3	ASSPSGSTDTQY
.	TRBV27	TRBJ2-3	ASSFQDRVTDTQY
.	TRBV28	TRBJ1-2	ASSTQDGYT
.	TRBV14	TRBJ2-3	ASSSPSSGRDPDTQY
.	TRBV6-1	TRBJ2-5	ASSEDRGRSPYQETQY
.	TRBV6-5	TRBJ1-1	ASSSTVEAF
.	TRBV29-1	TRBJ2-1	SVGGGLAGDNEQF
.	TRBV29-1	TRBJ2-1	SVESLSGTYNEQF
.	TRBV19	TRBJ2-1	ASSTSGSGSYNEQF
.	TRBV5-1	TRBJ2-5	ASSPGQRQETQY
.	TRBV5-5	TRBJ2-7	ASSYGSLYEQY
.	TRBV6-1	TRBJ2-5	ASSEASSRETQY
.	TRBV28	TRBJ2-1	ASRNHTSGSRGQF
.	TRBV28	TRBJ2-5	ASSFPGQQETQY
.	TRBV21-1	TRBJ2-5	ASSSLCKRNQETQY
.	TRBV30	TRBJ1-1	AWTPQETEAF
.	TRBV30	TRBJ1-5	AWSVSSNQPQH
few	TRBV7-9	TRBJ1-1	ASSLTQAYTEAF
.	TRBV6-1	TRBJ2-7	ASSVSGYEQY